This is a list of T cell receptor beta chains from one sample in a study of T-cell memory formation after mild COVID-19. TCRdb used MiXCR to reprocess the 5' RACE reads, holding one entry per CDR3 protein. Of 250,000 or so distinct CDR3 sequences listed, about 20% are singletons. Sequenced: PBMCs or a T cell subset sorted from them (not recorded which). Source of these receptors: a man younger than 30 who had mild COVID-19 (a few samples of this study predate the infection). Cell type and time point are not known. The CDR3 runs from the conserved cysteine through the conserved F or W. The order of the fields is V gene, clone size, J gene, D gene, CDR3 DNA, CDR3 protein. The D gene is left open where the match is weak. Only part of the rows carry a size: once, few, many, or a class if the clone is expanded.

>TRBV20-1|few|TRBJ1-5|-
TGCAGTGCTAGTGGGGGAGTGAATCAGCCCCAGCATTTT
CSASGGVNQPQHF
>TRBV7-9|many|TRBJ2-7|-
TGTGCCAGCAGCCTGTCCTACGAGCAGTACTTC
CASSLSYEQYF
>TRBV6-5|few|TRBJ2-2|-
TGTGCCAGCAGCTTGAAGGAAACCGGGGAGCTGTTTTTT
CASSLKETGELFF
>TRBV6-5|-|TRBJ2-1|TRBD1
TGTGCCAGCAGAGGGACAGGTAACAATGAGCAGTTCTTC
CASRGTGNNEQFF
>TRBV10-3|few|TRBJ2-5|TRBD1
TGTGCCATCAGAAGGGACAGGGGAGAGACCCAGTACTTC
CAIRRDRGETQYF
>TRBV7-2|few|TRBJ2-1|TRBD2
TGTGCCAGCAGCAAAGACAATAGCGGGGGGGCTGAAGATGAGCAGTTCTTC
CASSKDNSGGAEDEQFF
>TRBV5-1|few|TRBJ1-3|-
TGCGCCAGCAGCTTGGATCTCCGAAACACCATATATTTT
CASSLDLRNTIYF
>TRBV5-1|few|TRBJ2-6|-
TGCGCCAGCGCCCAGGAATCTGGGGCCAACGTCCTGACTTTC
CASAQESGANVLTF
>TRBV7-2|few|TRBJ2-5|TRBD1
TGTGCCAGCAGCGACAGGGGACGGCGAGAGACCCAGTACTTC
CASSDRGRRETQYF
>TRBV4-3|few|TRBJ2-7|-
TGCGCCAGCAGCCATCAATTTGGACCGGATAGGCCGGTTGGGTCTCTCTACGAGCAGTACTTC
CASSHQFGPDRPVGSLYEQYF
>TRBV4-2|few|TRBJ1-4|TRBD1
TGTGCCAGCAGCCCCGGACAGGGTGGAGAGGAACTGTTTTTT
CASSPGQGGEELFF
>TRBV4-2|-|TRBJ1-2|-
TGTGCCAGCAGCCAAGATGGGTGGGATGGCTACACCTTC
CASSQDGWDGYTF
>TRBV15|-|TRBJ2-1|-
TGTGCCACCAGCAGAGAAGCGGACCTCTCCTACAATGAGCAGTTCTTC
CATSREADLSYNEQFF
>TRBV6-2/TRBV6-3|-|TRBJ1-1|-
TGTGCCAGCAGTTATACAAGTAAAGCTTTCTTT
CASSYTSKAFF
>TRBV12-3/TRBV12-4|few|TRBJ1-1|-
TGTGCCAGCAGGAATCGACCCAGTGGGACTGAAGCTTTCTTT
CASRNRPSGTEAFF
>TRBV7-2|-|TRBJ2-6|-
TGTGCCAGCAGCTTAGGGTTTATGAGGGGCAAGTCTGGGGCCAACGTCCTGACTTTC
CASSLGFMRGKSGANVLTF
>TRBV2|few|TRBJ2-1|-
TGTGCCAGCAGCGGACACCGGGGGAATGAGCAGTTCTTC
CASSGHRGNEQFF